The entry below describes one T cell receptor (beta chain). Its target is not known. Just one base apart from a much larger clone, this may be a read error. The sample is drawn from a study of prognosis after radiotherapy for stage I lung cancer. About the study: Radiotherapy: SBRT, 3 to 5 fractions, biologically effective dose at least 100 Gy. General study results and limits: The study found that unique TCR clone counts fell after stereotactic body radiation therapy, median approximately 10,000 versus 7,000.

Germline V gene sequence: CDR1 MNHEY, CDR2 SVGEGT. The CDR3 is made up of 18 amino acids. Blood draws of 5 to 6.5 milliliters of peripheral blood occurred at each of two time points. CDR3 of TCR beta was amplified from genomic DNA via a two-round multiplex PCR. First-round PCR employed TRBV- and TRBJ-specific primers for each gene. TCRdb reanalysed the multiplex PCR reads using MiXCR and keeps one entry per CDR3 protein. The sample gives fewer than 30,000 distinct CDR3 sequences, 46% of which show up once; 15% is in the top ten. The chain carries TRBV6-2 or TRBV6-3 and TRBJ2-6; TRBD1 agrees at 10 bases. The sample consisted of PBMCs, taken before or after stereotactic body radiation therapy (not recorded which). This TCR was sampled from a donor at least 50 years old with non-small cell lung cancer. Here the CDR3 DNA reads TGTGCCAGCAGTCGGACAGGGGGTCGGAGCTCTGGGGCCAACGTCCCGACTTTC. This gives the protein CASSRTGGRSSGANVPTF.